Detailed here is one T cell receptor (beta chain). The V gene end was trimmed by 1 base and the J gene end by 6 bases; junction bases not matched to a gene: 10. The germline V gene has CDR1 SGHDT and CDR2 YYEEEE. The CDR3 loop spans 16 amino acids. These data originate in a study of CD8 T cells in Susac syndrome. The authors carried out high-throughput sequencing of TCR beta. They applied it to CD8+ and CD4+ T cells obtained from blood. RNA amounts of roughly 0.5 to 1 ug underwent reverse transcription with random hexamers. One entry per CDR3 protein, called by TCRdb with MiXCR from the immunoSEQ multiplex PCR reads. The sample has 150,000 to 200,000 distinct CDR3 sequences; approximately 93% are singletons.

The chain recombines TRBV5-6 with TRBJ2-7; 10 nucleotides line up with TRBD2. The specimen sequenced was CD4+ T cells from PBMCs. The sequence was collected from a human donor with multiple sclerosis. In DNA, the CDR3 is TGTGCCAGCAGCTTGTATCCTAGCGGGGGCCCTGGCGAGCAGTACTTC. This gives the protein CASSLYPSGGPGEQYF.